This entry lists 18 T cell receptor beta chains sequenced from one sample in a study of tumor-infiltrating lymphocytes in primary liver carcinoma. Starting material of approximately 500 ng total RNA yielded TCR beta cDNA via a constant-region primer. Three nested multiplex PCR rounds of slightly modified ARM-PCR generated TCR beta libraries. Primers for the first two PCR rounds were TRBV1-TRBV30 forward primers and a C-beta reverse primer (around 10 cycles per round). TCRdb redid the calling of the multiplex PCR reads with MiXCR, one entry per CDR3 protein. This sample has under 50,000 distinct CDR3 sequences, with about two thirds found just once. Taking about 19-31 mg of unsorted bulk tissue, the authors co-extracted RNA and DNA. The sample taken for sequencing was liver tumor tissue from sampling region 5. As to subset: tumor region T5, tumor centre. These receptor sequences come from a man in his forties with primary liver carcinoma and hepatitis B virus infection.

CDR3: CASSATGSWRLTFYEQYF. The DNA for the CDR3 is TGTGCCAGCAGTGCTACTGGCAGCTGGCGCCTGACCTTCTACGAGCAGTACTTC. The rearrangement links TRBV6-1 to TRBJ2-7; D not resolved. The CDR3 is made up of 18 amino acids. Trimming left V 4 bases short and J 3 bases short, with 25 bases between. The germline CDR1 and CDR2 sequences are MNHNS and SASEGT.

In regard to this clonotype: Because it lacks the conserved phenylalanine or tryptophan at the end, this CDR3 is likely a read error. This CDR3 is CSVGISGGANTGELFS. The CDR3 DNA sequence: TGCAGCGTTGGAATTAGTGGGGGTGCGAACACCGGGGAGCTGTTTTCT. The genes are TRBV29-1 and TRBJ2-2; D tentatively fits TRBD1 or TRBD2 (5 bases each). The CDR3 covers 16 residues. V shed 4 bases and J shed 0 bases, with 15 bases lying between them. Germline CDR1 and CDR2: SQVTM and ANQGSEA.

V and J are TRBV13 and TRBJ2-7; D is unresolved. V was cut by 5 bases and J by 7 bases, with 9 bases left in between. CDR3 size: 11 residues. The germline CDR1 and CDR2 sequences are PRHDT and FYEKMQ (reference sequence). The CDR3 spells CASSLQWEQYF. CDR3 nucleotides: TGTGCCAGCAGCCTCCAGTGGGAGCAGTACTTC.

This sequence joins TRBV29-1 and TRBJ2-1; TRBD1 aligns across 8 bases. The junction had 21 bases not matched to a gene; V was cut back by 2 bases and J by 15 bases. The germline CDR1 and CDR2 sequences are SQVTM and ANQGSEA. The CDR3 is 16 residues long. This CDR3 reads CSVEWDRTRSYNKRFF. CDR3 nucleotide sequence: TGCAGCGTTGAATGGGACAGGACGAGATCTTACAATAAGCGGTTCTTC.

On this clonotype: Possible read error: a much larger clone is one base away. The chain links TRBV5-1 to TRBJ2-2, with 15 bases aligning to TRBD2. This CDR3 has 18 amino acids. The germline CDR1 and CDR2 sequences are SGHRS and YFSETQ. In DNA form, the CDR3 reads TGCGCCAGCAGCTTTGGGACTAGCGGGAGGATAAACACCGGGGGGCTGTTTTTT. Protein product: CASSFGTSGRINTGGLFF.

This clonotype was counted between two and nine times. V usage is TRBV6-6 and J usage is TRBJ2-7, with 11 positions matching TRBD2. Germline CDR1 MNHNY, CDR2 SVGAGI (reference sequence). V lost 2 bases and J lost 4; bases outside the gene matches: 4. This CDR3 comprises 15 residues. This chain's CDR3 is CASSYRASGRYEQYF. The DNA of the CDR3 is TGTGCCAGCAGTTACAGGGCTAGCGGGAGGTACGAGCAGTACTTC.

With respect to this clonotype: At one end the junction does not follow the germline gene, possibly because of a read error. The chain joins TRBV14 to TRBJ2-7; weak D call: TRBD2 (6 bases). CDR1 SGHDN and CDR2 FVKESK come from the germline V gene. The CDR3 contains 13 residues. CDR3 sequence reads: CAGRMGGLMEQYF. The CDR3 DNA reads as TGTGCCGGCAGGATGGGAGGACTCATGGAGCAGTACTTC.

The chain employs TRBV11-2 and TRBJ2-2; 7 bases line up with TRBD2. V lost 9 bases and J lost 8; bases outside the gene matches: 12. The CDR3 is 14 residues long. Germline V gene sequence: CDR1 SGHAT, CDR2 FQNNGV. The CDR3 DNA reads TGTGCCAGTACCCCAAGCGGGACGCAGGGGGAGCTGTTTTTT. Residues: CASTPSGTQGELFF.

This clonotype was observed at least ten times. The chain employs TRBV13 and TRBJ2-5; TRBD1 is a possible D gene (6 bases). The CDR3 is 15 residues long. Germline V gives CDR1 PRHDT, CDR2 FYEKMQ (reference sequence). Trimming took off 3 bases at V and 2 bases at J, with 13 bases between the two ends. The CDR3 DNA sequence: TGTGCCAGCAGCTTCGGAGACAGGTCTCAAGAGACCCAGTACTTC. Translation gives CASSFGDRSQETQYF.

The chain combines TRBV6-5 with TRBJ1-6; D unresolved. V lost 6 bases to trimming and J lost 11 bases, with 14 bases between them. Looked up from germline, CDR1 is MNHEY and CDR2 is SVGAGI. This CDR3 comprises 13 residues. CDR3: CASSREEDPPLHF. For the CDR3, the DNA is TGTGCCAGCAGCCGCGAGGAGGATCCACCCCTCCACTTT.

In the case of this clonotype: This CDR3 is missing its conserved last phenylalanine or tryptophan, likely due to a read error. V gene TRBV11-2 combines with J gene TRBJ2-4; maybe TRBD2 (5 bases). CDR3 length equals 14 residues. Germline lookup yields CDR1 SGHAT and CDR2 FQNNGV. With 5 bases removed from V and 8 bases from J, the gap between germline ends came to 16 bases. The CDR3, as DNA: TGTGCCAGCAGCCCTCAACGGAGGTGGGACATTCAGTACTTA. Its protein is CASSPQRRWDIQYL.

The chain has TRBV29-1 and TRBJ2-3, with 10 bases lining up with TRBD2. V lost 6 bases and J lost 3; bases outside the gene matches: 15. CDR3 length: 17 residues. Looked up from germline, CDR1 is SQVTM and CDR2 is ANQGSEA. CDR3 nucleotides: TGCAGCGTCGATTTGCCTAGCGGGAGTTTATGGACAGATACGCAGTATTTT. Its translation is CSVDLPSGSLWTDTQYF.

About this clonotype: A junction end diverges from the germline sequence, so it may reflect a read error. The chain has TRBV11-2 and TRBJ2-7; D call uncertain. There are 14 residues in the CDR3. Germline values: CDR1 SGHAT, CDR2 FQNNGV. In nucleotides, the CDR3 is TGTGCGAGCAGCATAGCCGACGGAGTCTACGAGCAGTACTTC. Translating it yields CASSIADGVYEQYF.

Comments on this clonotype: One junction end does not reproduce the germline sequence, and a read error may be involved. The genes are TRBV5-5 and TRBJ2-3; possibly TRBD1 for D (6 bases). Germline CDR1 and CDR2: SGHKS and YYEKEE (reference sequence). The CDR3 sequence is 15 residues long. CDR3 amino acids: CASSYLDRSTDTRYF. The CDR3 coding sequence is TGTGCCAGCAGCTATCTGGACAGAAGTACAGATACGCGGTATTTT.

Comments on this clonotype: It is likely a read error, because the conserved phenylalanine at the end of the CDR3 is missing. The V and J genes are TRBV6-2 or TRBV6-3 and TRBJ2-7, with D uncertain. Germline loops: CDR1 MNHEY, CDR2 SVGEGT. This CDR3 comprises 13 residues. CDR3 coding DNA: TGTGCTAGCAGCCGAGACCACATCTACGAGCAGTACTTA. It is translated as CASSRDHIYEQYL.

Turning to this clonotype: One end of the junction varies from germline; a read error may be responsible. The gene calls are TRBV4-1 and TRBJ2-1, with 9 positions matching TRBD2. Germline loops: CDR1 MGHRA, CDR2 YSYEKL. The length of the CDR3 is 14 residues. CDR3 residues: CARSQAGGYNEQFF. In nucleotides, the CDR3 is TGTGCCAGGAGCCAGGCGGGAGGGTACAACGAGCAGTTCTTC.

Worth noting for this clonotype: It may be a read error: a sequence one base away is much more abundant. The J gene is TRBJ2-7, the V gene TRBV28, with D perhaps given as TRBD1 or TRBD2 (6 bases each). Germline lookup yields CDR1 MDHEN and CDR2 SYDVKM. The CDR3 is 14 residues long. The DNA of the CDR3 is TGTGCCAGCGGTTTAAGGGGGGAAAACTACGAGCAGTACTTC. Protein: CASGLRGENYEQYF.

This chain joins TRBV2 and TRBJ2-7; tentatively, D is TRBD1 (6 bases). Germline CDR1 is SNHLY and CDR2 is FYNNEI. The CDR3 loop spans 13 amino acids. The ends were cut back, 0 bases at V and 10 bases at J, with 13 bases in the middle. CDR3 sequence (DNA): TGTGCCAGCAGTGAAGCTCCAACCGGGACACAGTACTTC. This codes for CASSEAPTGTQYF.